The 15 T cell receptor beta chains below were found in one sample sequenced in a study of OX40 agonist ivuxolimab in advanced cancers. Only in-frame clones appear in the TCRdb table, and some are missing; sequencing was by immunoSEQ multiplex PCR. Counted here are 90,000 or so clones, around 90% occurring once; the ten biggest clones make up approximately 2.5%. This sample comprised CD4+ or CD8+ T cells sorted from blood, obtained in a trial of the OX40 agonist ivuxolimab. The receptor source for this set is an adult with an advanced solid tumor such as melanoma, head and neck, liver or kidney cancer.

The chain joins TRBV27 to TRBJ1-1, with TRBD1 matching 7 bases. V lost 6 bases, J lost 0 bases, and 4 bases stayed unmatched. This CDR3 contains 14 residues. Germline CDR1 reads MNHEY; CDR2 reads SMNVEV (reference sequence). The CDR3 DNA reads as TGTGCCAGCAGCCAAGGACAGGTGAACACTGAAGCTTTCTTT. It specifies CASSQGQVNTEAFF.

This chain uses TRBV25-1 with TRBJ2-7, with D perhaps matching TRBD1 or TRBD2 (6 bases each). Germline loops: CDR1 MGHDK, CDR2 SYGVNS. V lost 10 bases and J lost 2, with 12 bases in between. This CDR3 has 12 residues. CDR3 sequence (DNA): TGTGCCAACCACCGGGGGCCCTACGAGCAGTACTTC. Amino acid sequence: CANHRGPYEQYF.

V usage is TRBV28 and J usage is TRBJ1-1; 7 bases map to TRBD1. Germline values: CDR1 MDHEN, CDR2 SYDVKM. The CDR3 is 14 residues long. After removal of 5 bases from V and 10 bases from J, the junction contained 13 bases not matched to a gene. CDR3 bases: TGTGCCAGCAGTCCAGCCGACAGGGTCATTGCAGCTTTCTTT. Translation gives CASSPADRVIAAFF.

The chain is built from TRBV5-1 and TRBJ2-3; D possibly uses TRBD1 or TRBD2 (5 bases each). The CDR3 is made up of 14 amino acids. Germline CDR1 is SGHRS and CDR2 is YFSETQ. V lost 0 bases to trimming and J lost 4 bases, with 9 bases between them. CDR3 bases: TGCGCCAGCAGCTTGGAACGGGGCCCAGATACGCAGTATTTT. Protein sequence: CASSLERGPDTQYF.

V and J are TRBV6-4 and TRBJ1-1, with D perhaps matching TRBD1 (5 bases). Germline V gene lookup returns CDR1 MRHNA and CDR2 SNTAGT. V lost 6 bases and J lost 0, with 8 bases in between. The CDR3 contains 13 residues. The CDR3 nucleotides read TGTGCCAGCAGCCAACAGGTGAACACTGAAGCTTTCTTT. This encodes CASSQQVNTEAFF.

The V call is TRBV28, the J call TRBJ1-2, with D unclear. V was pared by 8 bases and J by 2 bases, with 12 bases between. The CDR3 has 13 residues. Germline V gives CDR1 MDHEN, CDR2 SYDVKM. The CDR3 reads CASCPRANYGYTF. The CDR3 nucleotides are TGTGCCAGCTGCCCGCGGGCGAACTATGGCTACACCTTC.

The gene calls are TRBV5-1 and TRBJ2-7, with D possibly matching TRBD1 (5 bases). CDR1 is SGHRS, CDR2 YFSETQ, per germline. Trimming stripped 2 bases from V and 1 base from J, with 7 bases between. The CDR3 extends over 13 amino acids. The CDR3 DNA follows: TGCGCCAGCAGCTTTCGACAGTCCTACGAGCAGTACTTC. Translation: CASSFRQSYEQYF.

In DNA form, the CDR3 reads TGCGCCAGCAGCCAAGAAAGGTCGAATCCTAATGAAAAACTGTTTTTT. Amino acid sequence: CASSQERSNPNEKLFF. The rearrangement uses TRBV4-1 and TRBJ1-4; D ambiguous. The CDR3 loop spans 16 amino acids. V was pared by 0 bases and J by 3 bases, with 11 bases between. Germline V lookup: CDR1 MGHRA, CDR2 YSYEKL.

The chain recombines TRBV5-6 with TRBJ2-1, with 7 bases fitting TRBD1. Germline CDR1 and CDR2: SGHDT and YYEEEE. Germline trimming cut 1 base from V and 4 bases from J; bases unmatched to any gene: 5. This CDR3 contains 15 residues. The CDR3 region is CASSLPGTAYNEQFF. Here the CDR3 DNA reads TGTGCCAGCAGCTTGCCCGGGACAGCTTACAATGAGCAGTTCTTC.

The chain recombines TRBV5-1 with TRBJ1-6; D is perhaps TRBD1 (6 bases). Germline V gene sequence: CDR1 SGHRS, CDR2 YFSETQ. V lost 0 bases and J 5 bases, leaving 9 bases between the germline ends. This CDR3 comprises 15 residues. CDR3 DNA: TGCGCCAGCAGCTTGGGAGACAGGAATAATTCACCCCTCCACTTT. Its protein product is CASSLGDRNNSPLHF.

Concerning this clone itself: This sample includes further DNA sequences coding for the same CDR3. J is TRBJ2-7 and V is TRBV5-1; 9 nucleotides match TRBD2. Looked up from germline, CDR1 is SGHRS and CDR2 is YFSETQ. After removal of 4 bases from V and 2 bases from J, the junction contained 4 bases not matched to a gene. This CDR3 is built from 14 residues. CDR3 DNA: TGCGCCAGCAGCCCGGGACTAGCCCCCTACGAGCAGTACTTC. Translating gives CASSPGLAPYEQYF.

This CDR3 reads CATRTGLNEKLFF. CDR3 nucleotide sequence: TGTGCCACCCGGACCGGCCTAAATGAAAAACTGTTTTTT. The chain employs TRBV6-6 and TRBJ1-4; D gene uncertain. The germline CDR1 and CDR2 sequences are MNHNY and SVGAGI (reference sequence). V lost 10 bases and J 5 bases, leaving 14 bases between the germline ends. This CDR3 has 13 residues.

The rearrangement joins TRBV5-4 to TRBJ1-4; 9 nucleotides align to TRBD1. The CDR3 is 16 residues long. The germline V gene has CDR1 SGHNT and CDR2 YYREEE (reference sequence). After removal of 4 bases from V and 3 bases from J, the junction contained 7 bases not matched to a gene. Written as DNA, the CDR3 is TGTGCCAGCAGCGGGACGGGACAGGGAGCTAATGAAAAACTGTTTTTT. Its translation is CASSGTGQGANEKLFF.

This rearrangement joins TRBV5-1 to TRBJ1-4; possibly TRBD1 for D (6 bases). CDR1 and CDR2 from the germline V gene are SGHRS and YFSETQ. CDR3 length equals 15 residues. V shed 3 bases and J shed 7 bases, with 16 bases lying between them. The CDR3: CASSSGHPSGEKLFF. In DNA form, the CDR3 reads TGCGCCAGCAGCTCGGGACATCCCAGCGGTGAAAAACTGTTTTTT.

The chain has TRBV7-9 and TRBJ1-3, with a weak D call TRBD1 (5 bases). Germline loops: CDR1 SEHNR, CDR2 FQNEAQ (reference sequence). Trimming left V 0 bases short and J 0 bases short, with 9 bases between. The CDR3 is made up of 16 amino acids. The CDR3 here is CASSLAQGNSGNTIYF. The CDR3 DNA reads TGTGCCAGCAGCTTAGCGCAGGGCAACTCTGGAAACACCATATATTTT.